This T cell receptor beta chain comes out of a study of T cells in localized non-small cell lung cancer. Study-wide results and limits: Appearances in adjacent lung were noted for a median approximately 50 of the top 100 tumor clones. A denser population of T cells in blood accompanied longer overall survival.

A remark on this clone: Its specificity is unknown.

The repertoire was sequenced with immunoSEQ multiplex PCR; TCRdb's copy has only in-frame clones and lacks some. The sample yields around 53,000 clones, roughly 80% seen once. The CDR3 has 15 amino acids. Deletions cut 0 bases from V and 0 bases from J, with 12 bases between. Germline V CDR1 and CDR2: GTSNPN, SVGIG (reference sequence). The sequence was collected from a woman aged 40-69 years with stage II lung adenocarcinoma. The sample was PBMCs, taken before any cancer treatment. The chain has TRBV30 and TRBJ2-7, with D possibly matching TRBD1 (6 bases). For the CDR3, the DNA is TGTGCCTGGAGTGTACCAGGGGCCCTCTCCTACGAGCAGTACTTC. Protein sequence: CAWSVPGALSYEQYF.